This is a list of T cell receptor beta chains from one sample in a study of blood T cells in healthy people across ages. TCRdb redid the calling of the 5' RACE reads with MiXCR, one entry per CDR3 protein. The sample yields 1.6 million or so distinct CDR3 sequences, about 35% seen once. The sample comprised blood. These receptors all stem from a woman aged 25 to 39 in good health. The CDR3 runs from the conserved cysteine through the conserved F or W. Some rows mark clone size as missing; the rest say once, few, many or name a class of expanded clone.

clone_size,cdr3_length,v_call,cdr3_aa
NA,14,TRBV5-1,CASLTLPNTGELFF
NA,12,TRBV7-9,CASRKAGYGYTF
many,17,TRBV4-1,CASSQDSRGLAGARQFF
few,14,TRBV20-1,CSAPTSGALGEQYF
NA,18,TRBV4-1,CASSHGTGKPLGGYEQYF
few,15,TRBV5-6,CASSPQAGGGDTQYF
many,14,TRBV7-8,CASSHLTGAYEQYF
many,15,TRBV15,CATSRGLAFTYEQYF
few,9,TRBV3-1,CAIKETQYF
many,12,TRBV20-1,CSLSGGGNEQFF
NA,16,TRBV5-4,CASNSEAGAPYNEQFF
NA,12,TRBV20-1,CSASRTGGEQYF
few,13,TRBV7-2,CASSSGHDYGYTF
NA,13,TRBV7-3,CASSLRTKNEQFF
NA,20,TRBV10-3,CAISESILPSGGASTDTQYF
NA,14,TRBV5-1,CASSNSGGAWEQFF
NA,13,TRBV6-6,CASSYQGRGGYTF
NA,14,TRBV10-1,CASSEWRDGSEQYF
NA,13,TRBV20-1,CSASRDDSFEAFF
NA,12,TRBV9,CASSVDVHEQFF
NA,15,TRBV7-2,CASSPRGQRGQPQHF
NA,13,TRBV7-3,CANSLRGGDGYTF